The 7 T cell receptor beta chains below all came from one sample that was sequenced in a study of CD8 T cells in Susac syndrome. Reverse transcription of 0.5 to 1 ug RNA was performed with random hexamers. Using its own MiXCR run on the immunoSEQ multiplex PCR reads, TCRdb lists one record per CDR3 protein. Of roughly 400,000 distinct CDR3 sequences listed, roughly 85% are singletons. Material for sequencing was CD8+ T cells from PBMCs. These receptors originate from a human donor with multiple sclerosis.

This chain connects TRBV20-1 to TRBJ2-7, with TRBD2 matching 8 bases. V shed 4 bases and J 3 bases; nucleotides not matched to a gene: 5. Germline V lookup: CDR1 DFQATT, CDR2 SNEGSKA (reference sequence). This CDR3 is built from 13 residues. The CDR3 protein is CSATREGGYEQYF. CDR3 DNA: TGCAGTGCTACTCGGGAGGGGGGCTACGAGCAGTACTTC.

CDR3 DNA: TGCGCCAGCAGCCAAGAGGGGGGGGGAATTACAATTCAGTACTTC. As protein: CASSQEGGGITIQYF. The V call is TRBV4-1, the J call TRBJ2-4; 7 positions match TRBD2. The CDR3 sequence is 15 residues long. The V gene end was trimmed by 0 bases and the J gene end by 10 bases; junction bases not matched to a gene: 9. The germline V gene has CDR1 MGHRA and CDR2 YSYEKL.

This clonotype was observed at least ten times. The J gene is TRBJ1-1, the V gene TRBV27; D is uncertain. Germline CDR1 is MNHEY and CDR2 is SMNVEV (reference sequence). Trimming took 2 bases from V and 1 from J, leaving 5 bases between them. There are 13 residues in the CDR3. The CDR3 is CASSLLGNTEAFF. Written as DNA, the CDR3 is TGTGCCAGCAGTTTACTGGGGAACACTGAAGCTTTCTTT.

CDR3 residues: CASSYSRGPLSYEQYF. The DNA of the CDR3 is TGTGCCAGCAGTTACTCCAGGGGGCCCCTCTCCTACGAGCAGTACTTC. The chain joins TRBV6-5 to TRBJ2-7; 8 bases fit TRBD1. The CDR3 has 16 amino acids. J gave up 0 bases and V 0 bases, and 4 bases lay outside the gene matches. Germline values: CDR1 MNHEY, CDR2 SVGAGI.

This clonotype was recorded only once. J is TRBJ2-1 and V is TRBV27; D remains ambiguous. This CDR3 is built from 15 residues. Germline CDR1 is MNHEY and CDR2 is SMNVEV (reference sequence). Trimming took off 7 bases at V and 6 bases at J, with 19 bases between the two ends. The CDR3 DNA is TGTGCCAGCACCCAACTTGTCGGCGGACGCAATGAGCAGTTCTTC. It translates to CASTQLVGGRNEQFF.

The rearrangement links TRBV7-9 to TRBJ2-1; D gene ambiguous. The CDR3 runs 13 residues. From germline, CDR1 is SEHNR and CDR2 FQNEAQ (reference sequence). V was cut by 5 bases and J by 6 bases, with 11 bases left in between. The CDR3 nucleotides read TGTGCCAGCAGCCGGACCCCATCCAATGAGCAGTTCTTC. This translates into CASSRTPSNEQFF.

This clonotype appeared a single time. The rearrangement links TRBV3-1 to TRBJ2-2; D is undetermined. V lost 1 base, J lost 4 bases, and 16 bases lay in between. Germline values: CDR1 LGHDT, CDR2 YNNKEL (reference sequence). The CDR3 is 17 amino acids. The chain's CDR3 is CASSQGETETTTGELFF. Here the CDR3 DNA reads TGTGCCAGCAGCCAAGGAGAGACGGAGACCACCACCGGGGAGCTGTTTTTT.